Sequencing of this T cell receptor beta chain was carried out in a study of blood T cell repertoires in COVID-19. The overall study: Donors in the United States, Italy and Spain gave samples during acute or convalescent COVID-19. PBMCs, B-cell-depleted T cells, or T cells provided the cDNA or gDNA that made up the material.

Germline V gene data show CDR1 as SQVTM and CDR2 as ANQGSEA. Trimming at V came to 6 bases and at J to 6 bases, leaving 6 bases not matched to a gene. The CDR3 has 13 amino acids. In the original workflow: Cell counts per sample came from amplifying reference gene primers. Assay: immunoSEQ multiplex PCR; the TCRdb copy retains only in-frame clones and omits some. V and J calls and clone size are those listed in that table; D and trimming were worked out from the DNA. The data show 85,000 to 100,000 clones, 86% seen once. The receptor comes from a woman aged 60-70 years in a cohort sampled during active or convalescent COVID-19. The genes are TRBV29-1 and TRBJ2-1; 9 nucleotides align to TRBD2. The material sequenced was peripheral blood. This CDR3 is CSVEAGGSNEQFF. The CDR3 DNA reads as TGCAGCGTGGAGGCGGGAGGGAGCAATGAGCAGTTCTTC.